These T cell receptor beta chains were read from a single sample in a study of blood T cell repertoires in COVID-19. Profiled with immunoSEQ multiplex PCR; TCRdb holds only in-frame clones, not every one. The sample gives 250,000 to 300,000 clones, more than 75% of which show up once; about 2.1% is in the top ten. The sequenced sample consisted of PBMCs or T cells enriched from blood (not recorded which). All receptors derive from a woman aged 40 to 49 with acute COVID-19. Both conserved end residues are part of each CDR3. The D gene is left open where the match is weak. The size of a clone is reported for some rows only, either as once, few or many, or as a class for expanded clones.

>TRBJ2-7|.|.|12|TRBV29-1
CSVERRVGEQYF
TGCAGCGTTGAAAGGAGGGTTGGCGAGCAGTACTTC
>TRBJ1-6|few|.|13|TRBV9
CASSVAPPGPLHF
TGTGCCAGCAGCGTAGCCCCACCGGGTCCCCTCCACTTT
>TRBJ2-7|once|.|15|TRBV11-2
CASSLEPFTLYEQYF
TGTGCCAGCAGCTTAGAACCCTTTACCCTATACGAGCAGTACTTC
>TRBJ1-2|.|TRBD1|13|TRBV5-6
CASLTGGMGGYTF
TGTGCCAGCCTAACAGGGGGCATGGGTGGCTACACCTTC
>TRBJ2-1|.|TRBD2|17|TRBV27
CASRSGRGLAAGFEQFF
TGTGCCAGCAGGTCGGGGAGGGGACTAGCGGCCGGATTTGAGCAGTTCTTC
>TRBJ2-3|.|TRBD2|16|TRBV7-2
CASSPRTSRRGDTQYF
TGTGCCAGCAGCCCACGGACTAGCAGACGAGGAGATACGCAGTATTTT
>TRBJ2-3|.|TRBD2|13|TRBV12-3/TRBV12-4
CASSRLARDTQYF
TGTGCCAGCAGTAGACTAGCGAGAGATACGCAGTATTTT
>TRBJ2-1|.|TRBD2|15|TRBV9
CASSVVGGNYNEQFF
TGTGCCAGCAGCGTAGTCGGGGGGAATTACAATGAGCAGTTCTTC
>TRBJ2-1|.|.|16|TRBV11-3
CASSLGDFLSYNEQFF
TGTGCCAGCAGCTTAGGGGACTTCCTCTCCTACAATGAGCAGTTCTTC
>TRBJ1-1|.|.|15|TRBV6-5
CASSQGRGLNTEAFF
TGTGCCAGCAGCCAAGGGAGGGGGTTGAACACTGAAGCTTTCTTT
>TRBJ2-7|.|TRBD2|13|TRBV7-2
CASSLARGGEQYF
TGTGCCAGCAGCTTAGCGCGGGGGGGCGAGCAGTACTTC
>TRBJ1-3|.|.|15|TRBV5-5
CASSSGTNSGNTIYF
TGTGCCAGCAGCTCGGGAACCAACTCTGGAAACACCATATATTTT
>TRBJ2-7|.|TRBD2|19|TRBV7-2
CASSSNPGLAGLSSYEQYF
TGTGCCAGCAGCTCAAACCCAGGACTAGCGGGGTTGAGCTCCTACGAGCAGTACTTC
>TRBJ1-3|.|TRBD1|15|TRBV11-3
CASSPGTAAGNTIYF
TGTGCCAGCAGCCCAGGGACAGCGGCTGGAAACACCATATATTTT
>TRBJ2-7|.|.|17|TRBV5-1
CASSSFPTWTGSYEQYF
TGCGCCAGCAGCTCCTTTCCTACCTGGACTGGCTCCTACGAGCAGTACTTC
>TRBJ1-1|.|TRBD1|15|TRBV19
CASSIALRGRTEAFF
TGTGCCAGTAGTATAGCCCTCAGGGGGAGGACTGAAGCTTTCTTT
>TRBJ2-3|.|.|13|TRBV14
CASSRRLTDTQYF
TGTGCCAGCAGCCGGCGGTTAACAGATACGCAGTATTTT
>TRBJ1-5|.|.|13|TRBV7-2
CASSLRQDQPQHF
TGTGCCAGCAGCTTGAGACAGGATCAGCCCCAGCATTTT
>TRBJ2-7|once|TRBD2|14|TRBV5-4
CASSHSGSAYEQYF
TGTGCCAGCAGCCACAGCGGGAGTGCGTACGAGCAGTACTTC
>TRBJ2-2|.|TRBD2|15|TRBV6-2/TRBV6-3
CASSLSGGAAGELFF
TGTGCCAGCAGTCTGAGCGGGGGGGCCGCCGGGGAGCTGTTTTTT
>TRBJ1-1|.|.|12|TRBV7-8
CASSTREGEAFF
TGTGCCAGCAGCACCAGGGAAGGTGAAGCTTTCTTT
>TRBJ2-7|few|.|14|TRBV6-1
CASSEPSVNYEQYF
TGTGCCAGCAGTGAACCGAGCGTTAACTACGAGCAGTACTTC
>TRBJ2-3|.|TRBD2|12|TRBV12-5
CASGYGGYTQYF
TGTGCTAGTGGGTACGGGGGGTATACGCAGTATTTT
>TRBJ1-3|.|TRBD1|16|TRBV5-8
CASSRGQGTVGNTIYF
TGTGCCAGCAGCAGGGGACAGGGAACGGTTGGAAACACCATATATTTT
>TRBJ2-6|.|.|20|TRBV3-1/TRBV3-2
CASSQGGGHFVGYGANVLTF
TGTGCCAGCAGCCAAGGGGGGGGCCATTTCGTAGGTTATGGGGCCAACGTCCTGACTTTC
>TRBJ2-3|.|.|17|TRBV7-2
CASSLSGRGIRTDTQYF
TGTGCCAGCAGCTTAAGTGGAAGGGGTATACGCACAGATACGCAGTATTTT
>TRBJ1-6|.|TRBD1|17|TRBV15
CATSREHRGSYNSPLHF
TGTGCCACCAGCAGAGAGCACAGGGGCTCCTATAATTCACCCCTCCACTTT
>TRBJ2-1|.|.|15|TRBV18
CASSPGLALVNEQFF
TGTGCCAGCTCACCGGGGCTAGCGCTAGTAAATGAGCAGTTCTTC
>TRBJ2-2|.|.|16|TRBV18
CASSPQRERGAGELFF
TGTGCCAGCTCACCACAGAGGGAACGCGGGGCCGGGGAGCTGTTTTTT
>TRBJ1-1|.|TRBD1|14|TRBV9
CASSANTGVTEAFF
TGTGCCAGCAGCGCAAACACAGGGGTAACTGAAGCTTTCTTT
>TRBJ1-5|.|.|14|TRBV19
CASSPDSVYQPQHF
TGTGCCAGTAGCCCGGACAGCGTCTATCAGCCCCAGCATTTT
>TRBJ2-7|.|.|16|TRBV23-1
CASMRDFPKRSYEQYF
TGCGCCAGCATGAGGGACTTTCCTAAGCGCTCCTACGAGCAGTACTTC
>TRBJ2-1|once|.|13|TRBV7-9
CASSSGLRNEQFF
TGTGCCAGCAGCTCGGGACTTAGGAATGAGCAGTTCTTC
>TRBJ2-3|.|TRBD2|16|TRBV20-1
CSASGVWRGALDTQYF
TGCAGTGCTAGTGGAGTATGGCGGGGGGCTTTGGATACGCAGTATTTT
>TRBJ1-6|.|TRBD1|20|TRBV6-6
CASSRELTGQAYSYNSPLHF
TGTGCCAGCAGCCGAGAGTTGACAGGACAGGCCTACTCCTATAATTCACCCCTCCACTTT
>TRBJ1-3|.|.|14|TRBV7-9
CASTRKSSGNTIYF
TGTGCCAGCACCAGAAAGAGTTCTGGAAACACCATATATTTT
>TRBJ1-1|.|.|13|TRBV7-6
CASSLVRNTEAFF
TGTGCCAGCAGCTTAGTGCGAAACACTGAAGCTTTCTTT
>TRBJ1-2|.|TRBD1|17|TRBV27
CASSPHYPTGANYGYTF
TGTGCCAGCAGTCCGCACTATCCGACAGGGGCTAACTATGGCTACACCTTC
>TRBJ2-4|.|.|11|TRBV2
CASTARSIQYF
TGTGCCAGCACCGCTAGGAGCATTCAGTACTTC
>TRBJ2-1|.|.|15|TRBV10-2
CASSPTAGTYNEQFF
TGCGCCAGCAGTCCCACGGCGGGGACCTACAATGAGCAGTTCTTC
>TRBJ2-1|.|TRBD2|16|TRBV7-9
CASSRAGGHPYNEQFF
TGTGCCAGCAGCCGTGCGGGAGGTCACCCTTACAATGAGCAGTTCTTC